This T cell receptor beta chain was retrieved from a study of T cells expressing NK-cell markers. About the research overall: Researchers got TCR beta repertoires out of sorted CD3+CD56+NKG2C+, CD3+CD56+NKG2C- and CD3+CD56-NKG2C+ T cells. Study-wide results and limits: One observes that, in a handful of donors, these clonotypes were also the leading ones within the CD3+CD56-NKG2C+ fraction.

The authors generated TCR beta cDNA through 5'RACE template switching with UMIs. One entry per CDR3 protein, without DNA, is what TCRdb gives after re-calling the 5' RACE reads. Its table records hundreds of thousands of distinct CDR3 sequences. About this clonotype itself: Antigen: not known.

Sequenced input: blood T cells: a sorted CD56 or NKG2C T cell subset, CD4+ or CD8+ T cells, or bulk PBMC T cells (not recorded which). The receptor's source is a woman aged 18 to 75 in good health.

The CDR3 loop reads CASSQLETQYF. The V gene is TRBV11-2, the J gene TRBJ2-5. The CDR3 is 11 residues long. The germline V gene has CDR1 SGHAT and CDR2 FQNNGV.